This T cell receptor (beta chain) was identified in a study of cytomegalovirus exposure and HLA in healthy donors. Regarding this clone: Its specificity is not known.

Donors showed nominal health when sampled, although they likely had unrecorded immune exposures. This PCR relied on a set of 60 Vbeta primers and 13 Jbeta primers. This table comes from immunoSEQ multiplex PCR, and its TCRdb copy is limited to in-frame clones, with some not included. The data hold about 140,000 clones, with around 80% observed a single time. The CDR3 spans 14 residues. The germline V gene encodes CDR1 GTSNPN and CDR2 SVGIG (reference sequence). Trimming shortened V by 0 bases and J by 5 bases, and 10 bases separated the two germline ends. Study conclusions and caveats: Reportedly, TCR beta sequences accurately predicted HLA-A and HLA-B alleles in most subjects. Confirmation was obtained in vitro that a few CMV-associated chains are specific for CMV antigens. It was in a later analysis that TCR association rates were seen to vary by HLA locus, highest for DRB1 and lowest for HLA-C.

The chain uses TRBV30 and TRBJ1-4, with a possible D match to TRBD1 (6 bases). Sequenced: PBMCs. The origin of this receptor is a man between 40 and 49 years old in good health and CMV-seropositive. For the CDR3, the DNA is TGTGCCTGGAGTGTAACAGGGAAAAATGAAAAACTGTTTTTT. It yields the protein CAWSVTGKNEKLFF.